This TCR beta chain was documented in a study of blood T cell repertoires in COVID-19. The repertoire was sequenced with immunoSEQ multiplex PCR; TCRdb's copy has only in-frame clones and lacks some. The sample consists of 200,000 or so clones, 82% of them appearing once. This CDR3 region has 14 residues. Germline V CDR1 and CDR2: SGHRS, YFSETQ. The V end was cut by 0 bases, the J end by 7 bases, with 11 bases between. This chain links TRBV5-1 with TRBJ1-5; unclear D gene. Sequences were obtained from peripheral blood. The TCR sequence derives from a woman in her thirties with acute or convalescent COVID-19. DNA for the CDR3: TGCGCCAGCAGCTTGGACTCATTTTGGCAGCCCCAGCATTTT. Amino acids: CASSLDSFWQPQHF. Supplemented by reference TRBV5-1 and TRBJ1-5, the full variable domain reads KAGVTQTPRYLIKTRGQQVTLSCSPISGHRSVSWYQQTPGQGLQFLFEYFSETQRNKGNFPGRFSGRQFSNSRSEMNVSTLELGDSALYLCASSLDSFWQPQHFGDGTRLSIL.